Each of the 26 T cell receptor beta chains below was sequenced from the same sample in a study of OX40 agonist ivuxolimab in advanced cancers. Only in-frame clones appear in the TCRdb table, and some are missing; sequencing was by immunoSEQ multiplex PCR. The sample includes roughly 70,000 clones, 86% seen only once; the top ten take 6.5% to 7.5%. Here the sequenced sample was CD4+ or CD8+ T cells sorted from blood, taken in a trial of the OX40 agonist ivuxolimab. These receptors originate from an adult with an advanced solid tumor such as melanoma, head and neck, liver or kidney cancer.

This chain connects TRBV18 to TRBJ2-1; TRBD1 is a possible D gene (5 bases). CDR3 length: 16 residues. Trimming pared 3 bases from V and 1 base from J, leaving 13 bases between. CDR1 is KGHSH, CDR2 LQKENI, per germline. Here the CDR3 reads CASSPRQGLSYNEQFF. CDR3 in DNA: TGTGCCAGCTCACCCCGTCAGGGTTTGTCCTACAATGAGCAGTTCTTC.

The V gene is TRBV9, the J gene TRBJ1-1; the match to TRBD1 covers 8 bases. The CDR3 runs 17 residues. V shed 4 bases and J 7 bases; nucleotides not matched to a gene: 18. Germline CDR1 reads SGDLS; CDR2 reads YYNGEE. The CDR3 spells CASSPGAWRQGANEAFF. The CDR3 DNA follows: TGTGCCAGCAGCCCGGGGGCGTGGCGGCAGGGGGCTAATGAAGCTTTCTTT.

The V call is TRBV6-4, the J call TRBJ2-1, with D possibly matching TRBD1 (6 bases). This CDR3 is 13 amino acids long. V shed 3 bases and J shed 5 bases, with 8 bases lying between them. CDR1 MRHNA and CDR2 SNTAGT come from the germline V gene. CDR3 bases: TGTGCCAGCAGTGAGGGGGCTAACAATGAGCAGTTCTTC. It codes for CASSEGANNEQFF.

CDR3 nucleotide sequence: TGTGCCAGCAGCCACGGCGCGGCCTACGAGCAGTACTTC. It encodes CASSHGAAYEQYF. This chain links TRBV5-8 with TRBJ2-5, with unresolved D. TRBJ2-7 explains the end of the DNA better; the J call may be wrong. Per germline, CDR1 SGHTS and CDR2 YDEGEE. This CDR3 comprises 13 residues.

The chain recombines TRBV2 with TRBJ1-2, with 8 nucleotides matching TRBD1. Trimming at V came to 3 bases and at J to 3 bases, leaving 6 bases not matched to a gene. There are 15 residues in the CDR3. Germline CDR1 and CDR2: SNHLY and FYNNEI. The CDR3 bases are TGTGCCAGCAGTGAGCAGGACAGGGTGGACTATGGCTACACCTTC. It codes for CASSEQDRVDYGYTF.

The chain is built from TRBV7-2 and TRBJ2-3, with D perhaps TRBD2 (5 bases). Germline CDR1 SGHTA, CDR2 FQGNSA. Trimming shortened V by 5 bases and J by 8 bases, and 14 bases separated the two germline ends. The CDR3 spans 13 residues. Here the CDR3 DNA reads TGTGCCAGCAGCGGAGGTGGGCGGGCTACGCAGTATTTT. Its protein is CASSGGGRATQYF.

This clone is a singleton in its sample. The chain couples TRBV5-8 to TRBJ1-4, with a weak D call TRBD1 (6 bases). Germline CDR1 SGHTS, CDR2 YDEGEE. V gave up 1 base and J gave up 4 bases, with 11 bases separating them. This CDR3 region has 15 residues. The CDR3 bases are TGTGCCAGCAGCTTGCGACAGGCGGTTAATGAAAAACTGTTTTTT. Translating gives CASSLRQAVNEKLFF.

The chain carries TRBV7-2 and TRBJ1-2; D possibly corresponds to TRBD1 (5 bases). The V end was cut by 1 base, the J end by 3 bases, with 9 bases between. Germline V gene lookup returns CDR1 SGHTA and CDR2 FQGNSA. This CDR3 spans 14 amino acids. CDR3: CASSLVGGDYGYTF. For the CDR3, the DNA is TGTGCCAGCAGCTTAGTGGGGGGAGACTATGGCTACACCTTC.

The gene calls are TRBV5-1 and TRBJ1-4, with D perhaps matching TRBD1 (6 bases). Per germline, CDR1 SGHRS and CDR2 YFSETQ. V lost 7 bases and J 8 bases, leaving 15 bases between the germline ends. The CDR3 consists of 13 residues. In DNA form, the CDR3 reads TGCGCCAGCGCGAGGGGGGTGGCAGAAAAACTGTTTTTT. The encoded protein is CASARGVAEKLFF.

This clone came up once. This sequence joins TRBV7-2 and TRBJ2-2; D possibly corresponds to TRBD2 (6 bases). The V and J ends lost 8 bases and 6 bases respectively, with 16 bases between them. Looked up from germline, CDR1 is SGHTA and CDR2 is FQGNSA. The CDR3 is made up of 14 amino acids. The CDR3 loop reads CASSWASVAGELFF. CDR3 nucleotide sequence: TGTGCCAGCTCCTGGGCTAGCGTGGCCGGGGAGCTGTTTTTT. The variable domain in full, with the rest retrieved from reference TRBV7-2 and TRBJ2-2, is GAGVSQSPSNKVTEKGKDVELRCDPISGHTALYWYRQSLGQGLEFLIYFQGNSAPDKSGLPSDRFSAERTGGSVSTLTIQRTQQEDSAVYLCASSWASVAGELFFGEGSRLTVL.

The chain carries TRBV4-3 and TRBJ2-1; 8 bases line up with TRBD2. CDR3 length: 17 amino acids. Trimming at V came to 1 base and at J to 7 bases, leaving 12 bases not matched to a gene. Germline CDR1 is LGHNA and CDR2 is YSLEER. The CDR3: CASSQGLAAGETNEQFF. As DNA, the CDR3 is TGCGCCAGCAGCCAAGGGCTCGCAGCGGGAGAAACTAATGAGCAGTTCTTC.

V gene TRBV7-2 combines with J gene TRBJ1-3; D is unresolved. Trimming left V 1 base short and J 0 bases short, with 4 bases between. Germline V CDR1 and CDR2: SGHTA, FQGNSA. This CDR3 spans 14 amino acids. Here the CDR3 DNA reads TGTGCCAGCAGCTTAGGAACCTCTGGAAACACCATATATTTT. Its protein product is CASSLGTSGNTIYF. The entire variable domain, with the rest obtained from reference TRBV7-2 and TRBJ1-3, is as follows: GAGVSQSPSNKVTEKGKDVELRCDPISGHTALYWYRQSLGQGLEFLIYFQGNSAPDKSGLPSDRFSAERTGGSVSTLTIQRTQQEDSAVYLCASSLGTSGNTIYFGEGSWLTVV.

This clone was picked up one time. CDR3 protein: CASSFGGSRRANYGYTF. Here the CDR3 DNA reads TGTGCCAGCAGCTTCGGGGGGTCCCGGAGAGCTAACTATGGCTACACCTTC. The gene calls are TRBV7-2 and TRBJ1-2; TRBD1 might be the D (5 bases). V gave up 3 bases and J gave up 0 bases, with 17 bases separating them. The CDR3 runs 17 residues. The V gene's germline CDR1 is SGHTA and CDR2 FQGNSA.

This chain uses TRBV5-1 with TRBJ2-7, with TRBD1 identical over 8 bases. This CDR3 has 16 amino acids. Germline lookup yields CDR1 SGHRS and CDR2 YFSETQ. J was trimmed by 0 bases and V by 0 bases; bases with no gene match: 5. DNA for the CDR3: TGCGCCAGCAGCTTGGGCGGGGACAGGTACTCCTACGAGCAGTACTTC. Its translation: CASSLGGDRYSYEQYF.

V gene TRBV6-1 combines with J gene TRBJ1-4; 8 bases match TRBD1. This CDR3 region has 13 residues. The V gene's germline CDR1 is MNHNS and CDR2 SASEGT. With V trimmed by 10 bases and J by 5 bases, 6 bases remained unmatched. The CDR3 region has the DNA TGTGCCACCTGGGACAGGCCGAATGAAAAACTGTTTTTT. This translates into CATWDRPNEKLFF.

This clone was seen a single time. The chain combines TRBV5-1 with TRBJ2-6; 9 bases fit TRBD1. Per the germline V gene, CDR1 is SGHRS and CDR2 is YFSETQ. The CDR3 totals 18 residues. V was clipped by 3 bases and J by 4 bases; unmatched bases: 11. The CDR3 DNA reads as TGCGCCAGCAGCTCGGACCTACAGGGGGCGAGGGGGGCCAACGTCCTGACTTTC. This translates into CASSSDLQGARGANVLTF.

This chain joins TRBV19 and TRBJ1-1; D possibly corresponds to TRBD1 (6 bases). The CDR3 runs to 13 residues. Germline assignment: CDR1 LNHDA and CDR2 SQIVND (reference sequence). The V gene lost 5 bases and the J gene lost 5 bases, with 12 bases spanning the gap. As DNA, the CDR3 is TGTGCCAGTAGTTTCCAACAGGGAACTGAAGCTTTCTTT. This translates into CASSFQQGTEAFF.

The chain is built from TRBV7-2 and TRBJ2-3; D call uncertain. The V end was cut by 1 base, the J end by 2 bases, with 10 bases between. This CDR3 is 15 amino acids long. The germline V gene encodes CDR1 SGHTA and CDR2 FQGNSA. This CDR3 reads CASSLVGLFTDTQYF. CDR3 coding DNA: TGTGCCAGCAGCTTAGTGGGCCTATTCACAGATACGCAGTATTTT.

The chain's CDR3 is CASSPPGQPNTEAFF. In DNA, the CDR3 is TGCGCCAGCAGCCCCCCGGGACAGCCAAACACTGAAGCTTTCTTT. This chain uses TRBV4-3 with TRBJ1-1, with 7 bases identical to TRBD1. The junction had 7 bases not matched to a gene; V was cut back by 4 bases and J by 2 bases. The length of the CDR3 is 15 residues. In germline, CDR1 is LGHNA, CDR2 YSLEER.

The V gene is TRBV19, the J gene TRBJ2-1; D might be TRBD1 or TRBD2, each matching 5 bases. Germline CDR1 is LNHDA and CDR2 is SQIVND (reference sequence). Trimming left V 6 bases short and J 3 bases short, with 12 bases between. This CDR3 has 14 residues. CDR3 residues: CASSRDPLYNEQFF. The CDR3, as DNA: TGTGCCAGTAGCAGGGACCCGCTCTACAATGAGCAGTTCTTC.

This clone was counted a single time. V and J are TRBV7-2 and TRBJ2-5, with TRBD2 identical over 12 bases. This CDR3 is built from 19 residues. V gave up 1 base and J gave up 5 bases; unmatched junction bases: 14. Germline CDR1 and CDR2: SGHTA and FQGNSA. The CDR3: CASSLVRLAGGGRRETQYF. As DNA, the CDR3 is TGTGCCAGCAGCTTAGTTAGGCTAGCGGGAGGGGGGCGCCGGGAGACCCAGTACTTC. Full variable domain (missing parts from reference TRBV7-2 and TRBJ2-5): GAGVSQSPSNKVTEKGKDVELRCDPISGHTALYWYRQSLGQGLEFLIYFQGNSAPDKSGLPSDRFSAERTGGSVSTLTIQRTQQEDSAVYLCASSLVRLAGGGRRETQYFGPGTRLLVL.

J is TRBJ2-1 and V is TRBV7-3, with 8 bases lining up with TRBD2. This CDR3 contains 17 residues. The V segment lost 5 bases and the J segment 1 base; nucleotides outside the gene matches: 10. Germline V gives CDR1 SGHTA, CDR2 FQGTGA. For the CDR3, the DNA is TGTGCCAGCAGCCCTAAACCCGGGGGGGCGTCCTACAATGAGCAGTTCTTC. Translated, it gives CASSPKPGGASYNEQFF.

The V and J genes are TRBV9 and TRBJ1-3; TRBD1 might be the D (5 bases). Trimming removed 2 bases at V and 2 bases at J, with 14 bases between. Germline CDR1 and CDR2: SGDLS and YYNGEE. This CDR3 region has 16 residues. This CDR3 reads CASSVYSDTPGNTIYF. The CDR3 nucleotides are TGTGCCAGCAGCGTCTATTCGGACACCCCTGGAAACACCATATATTTT.

This clone was detected once. The gene calls are TRBV7-4 and TRBJ2-5, with 7 bases matching TRBD2. Losses at the gene ends were 2 bases for V and 1 base for J; bases not matched to a gene: 10. Germline V gives CDR1 SGHVT, CDR2 SQSDAQ. The CDR3 length is 17 residues. The CDR3 loop is CASSLPVSGQSQETQYF. For the CDR3, the DNA is TGTGCCAGCAGCTTACCTGTTAGCGGGCAATCCCAAGAGACCCAGTACTTC.

This clone turned up a few times. The J gene is TRBJ2-7, the V gene TRBV2; TRBD2 matches 9 bases. CDR3 length: 13 residues. Germline lookup yields CDR1 SNHLY and CDR2 FYNNEI. V lost 1 base to trimming and J lost 7 bases; unmatched junction nucleotides: 2. In DNA, the CDR3 is TGTGCCAGCAGTGAAGTGACTAGCGGTGAGCAGTACTTC. It yields the protein CASSEVTSGEQYF.

The gene calls are TRBV6-5 and TRBJ2-7; D is perhaps TRBD1 or TRBD2 (5 bases each). Germline-derived CDR1 and CDR2 are MNHEY and SVGAGI. With 6 bases removed from V and 2 bases from J, the gap between germline ends came to 14 bases. The CDR3 runs 14 residues. The CDR3 sequence: CASRTTGTTYEQYF. The CDR3 DNA sequence: TGTGCCAGCAGAACAACCGGGACCACCTACGAGCAGTACTTC.